This T cell receptor (beta chain) comes out of a study of blood T cell repertoires in COVID-19. Study-level information: Acute and convalescent COVID-19 specimens originated in the United States, Italy and Spain. PBMCs, B-cell-depleted T cells, or T cells were the source of the cDNA or gDNA that made up the material.

The V end was cut by 0 bases, the J end by 5 bases, with 4 bases between. The CDR3 length is 12 residues. In germline, CDR1 is SGHRS, CDR2 YFSETQ. Original processing methods: Reference gene primer amplification yielded estimated nucleated cell counts. Sequencing was performed with immunoSEQ multiplex PCR; in TCRdb, only in-frame clones are kept and a portion is missing. The DNA was the basis for D and trimming; V, J and clone size are from that table. The table records tens of thousands of clones, approximately 88% of them present only once. The V call is TRBV5-1, the J call TRBJ2-3; the D is unclear. The receptor was derived from a human donor in a cohort sampled during active COVID-19. The source material was peripheral blood. The CDR3 is CASSLVGDTQYF. The CDR3 region has the DNA TGCGCCAGCAGCTTGGTCGGAGATACGCAGTATTTT. The full variable domain, rest sourced from reference TRBV5-1 and TRBJ2-3, is KAGVTQTPRYLIKTRGQQVTLSCSPISGHRSVSWYQQTPGQGLQFLFEYFSETQRNKGNFPGRFSGRQFSNSRSEMNVSTLELGDSALYLCASSLVGDTQYFGPGTRLTVL.